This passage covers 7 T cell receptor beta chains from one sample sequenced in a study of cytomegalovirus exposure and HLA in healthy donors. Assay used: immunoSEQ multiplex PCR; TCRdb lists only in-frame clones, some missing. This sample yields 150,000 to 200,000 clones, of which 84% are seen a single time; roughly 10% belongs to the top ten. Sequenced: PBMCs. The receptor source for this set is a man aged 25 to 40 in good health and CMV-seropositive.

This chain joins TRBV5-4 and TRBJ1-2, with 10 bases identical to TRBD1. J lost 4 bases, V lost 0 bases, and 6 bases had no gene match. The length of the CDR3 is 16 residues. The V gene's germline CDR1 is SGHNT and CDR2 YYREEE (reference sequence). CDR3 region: CASSLAGTGAVYGYTF. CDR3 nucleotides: TGTGCCAGCAGCTTGGCGGGGACAGGGGCGGTCTATGGCTACACCTTC.

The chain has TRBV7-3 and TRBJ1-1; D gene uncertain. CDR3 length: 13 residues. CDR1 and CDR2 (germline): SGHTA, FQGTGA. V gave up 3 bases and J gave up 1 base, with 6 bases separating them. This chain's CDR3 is CASSFRENTEAFF. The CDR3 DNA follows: TGTGCCAGCAGCTTCCGGGAGAACACTGAAGCTTTCTTT.

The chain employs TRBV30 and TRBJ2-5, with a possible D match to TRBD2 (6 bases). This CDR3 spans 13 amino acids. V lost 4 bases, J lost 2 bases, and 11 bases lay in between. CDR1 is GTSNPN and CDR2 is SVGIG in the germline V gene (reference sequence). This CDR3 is CAWTRDFQETQYF. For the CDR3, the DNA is TGTGCCTGGACCCGGGACTTTCAAGAGACCCAGTACTTC.

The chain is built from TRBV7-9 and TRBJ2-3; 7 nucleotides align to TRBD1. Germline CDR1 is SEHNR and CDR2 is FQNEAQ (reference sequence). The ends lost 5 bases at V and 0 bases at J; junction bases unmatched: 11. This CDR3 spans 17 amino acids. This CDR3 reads CASSARDSTTSTDTQYF. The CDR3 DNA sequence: TGTGCCAGCAGCGCCCGGGACAGTACTACTAGCACAGATACGCAGTATTTT.

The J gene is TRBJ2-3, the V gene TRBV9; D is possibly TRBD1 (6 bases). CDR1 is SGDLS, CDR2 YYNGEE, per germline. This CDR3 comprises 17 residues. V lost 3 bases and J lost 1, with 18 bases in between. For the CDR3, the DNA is TGTGCCAGCAGCGCCCCGGGTGGGGGCGGTGGCACAGATACGCAGTATTTT. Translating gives CASSAPGGGGGTDTQYF.

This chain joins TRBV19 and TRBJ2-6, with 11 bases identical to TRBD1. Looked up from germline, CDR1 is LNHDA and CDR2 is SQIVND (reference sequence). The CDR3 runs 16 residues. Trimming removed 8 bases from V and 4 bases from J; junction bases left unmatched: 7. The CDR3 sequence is CASSDRGRGGANVLTF. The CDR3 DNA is TGTGCCAGTTCGGACAGGGGGCGAGGCGGGGCCAACGTCCTGACTTTC.

DNA of the CDR3: TGTGCCATCAGGGACTTACAGGGGGTTAGAGATACGCAGTATTTT. This translates into CAIRDLQGVRDTQYF. This chain joins TRBV10-3 and TRBJ2-3, with 8 bases lining up with TRBD1. The CDR3 contains 15 residues. Germline trimming cut 6 bases from V and 5 bases from J; bases unmatched to any gene: 10. CDR1 ENHRY and CDR2 SYGVKD come from the germline V gene.